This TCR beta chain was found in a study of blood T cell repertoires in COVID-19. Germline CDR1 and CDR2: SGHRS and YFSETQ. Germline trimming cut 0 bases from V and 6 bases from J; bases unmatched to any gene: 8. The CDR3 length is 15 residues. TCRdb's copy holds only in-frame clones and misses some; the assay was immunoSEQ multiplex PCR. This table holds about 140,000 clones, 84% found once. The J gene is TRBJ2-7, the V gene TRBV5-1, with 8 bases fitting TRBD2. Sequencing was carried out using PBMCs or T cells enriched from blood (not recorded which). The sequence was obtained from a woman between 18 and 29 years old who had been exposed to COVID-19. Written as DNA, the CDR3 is TGCGCCAGCAGCTTGGATCTAGCGGCGGGAGGCGAGCAGTACTTC. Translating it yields CASSLDLAAGGEQYF.